This is a list of T cell receptor beta chains from one sample in a study of blood T cells in healthy people across ages. TCRdb analysed the 5' RACE reads with MiXCR anew, one entry per CDR3 protein. Here the sample spans 700,000 to 900,000 distinct CDR3 sequences, about 55% being singletons. Source material: blood. These receptor sequences come from a man older than 75 in good health. The CDR3 runs from the conserved cysteine through the conserved F or W. A D gene is named only where the DNA matches it firmly.

TRBD1 | TRBV29-1 | CSVGTGNEETQYF
TRBD2 | TRBV2 | CASTGLAIYEQYF
. | TRBV28 | CASLQPSSGANVLTF
. | TRBV12-3/TRBV12-4 | CASSLGGGGRYEQYF
TRBD2 | TRBV5-1 | CASSTGTSGLEQYF
TRBD2 | TRBV7-2 | CASSRPRGTSGRRASYEQYF
. | TRBV10-3 | CAISSLGYGYTF
TRBD1 | TRBV28 | CASSASPRDRLLGSNQPQHF
. | TRBV7-2 | CASSLVGTAKAGELFF
. | TRBV2 | CASSDWSGSSYEQYF
. | TRBV30 | CAWSPPPGWGEAFF
. | TRBV10-3 | CAISERNEETQYF
TRBD2 | TRBV29-1 | CSVEGMGGRTSSYNEQFF
TRBD2 | TRBV12-3/TRBV12-4 | CASSLGGLAGSTDTQYF
TRBD2 | TRBV6-5 | CASSSRGGLSLTDTQYF
TRBD2 | TRBV10-3 | CAISDQREVNEQFF
TRBD2 | TRBV20-1 | CSAPPLAGGRNEQFF
. | TRBV7-6 | CASSLAEGPPYEQYF
TRBD2 | TRBV20-1 | CSARDWLAGTLGDTQYF
. | TRBV6-5 | CASGSPGAYGYTF
. | TRBV27 | CASSLEPGISRVQYF
. | TRBV20-1 | CSATGMGNEKLFF
TRBD1 | TRBV7-2 | CASSLVGTGPKGTQYF
. | TRBV29-1 | CSVPLQLGHEQFF
. | TRBV19 | CASLPLGAGANVLTF
TRBD2 | TRBV29-1 | CSALAGGREQYF
. | TRBV30 | CAWSVSKLSSGYTF
. | TRBV3-1 | CASSQAGGGNQPQHF
TRBD2 | TRBV11-2 | CASSSSGNRYEQFF
. | TRBV20-1 | CSARDRGTRTNKQFF
. | TRBV20-1 | CSARGWTSSGSYNEQFF
TRBD1 | TRBV6-1 | CASSERTGGQPQHF
. | TRBV6-1 | CASSEGGNEQFF
. | TRBV7-2 | CASSLDRTDTQYF
. | TRBV3-1 | CASSQGGKGEKLFF
TRBD1 | TRBV20-1 | CSARTGGESNQPQHF
. | TRBV10-3 | CAISESAGLNEKLFF
. | TRBV29-1 | CSDVGQPNTEAFF
. | TRBV6-1 | CASSPTQGYEQYF
TRBD2 | TRBV6-1 | CASRETSIYEQYF
. | TRBV10-3 | CAISHGTKGEKLFF
. | TRBV5-1 | CASSVGRANYEQFF
. | TRBV7-9 | CASTKWDRSGMQYF
. | TRBV27 | CASSFQGAKNIQYF
. | TRBV10-3 | CAIALAVYNEQFF
TRBD2 | TRBV7-2 | CASSLAGAGGDTQYF
. | TRBV9 | CASSSRVGDHYNEQFF
. | TRBV24-1 | CATSDHEYEQYF
. | TRBV20-1 | CSAIEGSSGAVVRNQPQHF
TRBD2 | TRBV25-1 | CASSEYGTSLNEQFF
TRBD1 | TRBV7-9 | CASSYGQGSSVAFF
. | TRBV20-1 | CSASEGTTGEQFF
. | TRBV18 | CASSPQQVGANTEAFF
. | TRBV12-3/TRBV12-4 | CASSNRQETQYF
. | TRBV20-1 | CSAVQGKESSPLHF
. | TRBV20-1 | CNAPRRGSSTDTQYF
. | TRBV13 | CASSLGLFGHLNYGYTF
TRBD2 | TRBV4-2 | CASSPGTSGIEQFF